The 18 T cell receptor beta chains below come from one sample, sequenced in a study of blood T cell repertoires in COVID-19. Data came from immunoSEQ multiplex PCR; TCRdb stores just in-frame clones and leaves some out. The table records approximately 60,000 clones, around 79% of them present only once. Source material: peripheral blood. These receptors were taken from a man between 60 and 75 years old with acute or convalescent COVID-19.

The genes are TRBV3-1 (or the pseudogene TRBV3-2) and TRBJ1-6, with D possibly matching TRBD1 (6 bases). CDR1 is LGHDT, CDR2 YNNKEL, per germline (reference sequence). Trimming removed 2 bases from V and 4 bases from J, with 12 bases in between. The CDR3 runs to 16 residues. The CDR3 sequence is CASSQRKGQYNSPLHF. In DNA form, the CDR3 reads TGTGCCAGCAGCCAAAGGAAAGGACAGTATAATTCACCCCTCCACTTT.

This clone was counted a single time. The V call is TRBV29-1, the J call TRBJ1-1, with TRBD1 as a possible D gene (6 bases). This CDR3 comprises 13 residues. Germline CDR1 and CDR2: SQVTM and ANQGSEA. The V gene lost 5 bases and the J gene lost 0 bases, with 10 bases spanning the gap. The DNA of the CDR3 is TGCAGCGTTATCCGGACAGTGAACACTGAAGCTTTCTTT. Translated, it gives CSVIRTVNTEAFF.

The chain joins TRBV5-6 to TRBJ2-1, with 7 positions matching TRBD1. The germline gives CDR1 SGHDT, CDR2 YYEEEE. The trim removed 3 bases at V and 6 bases at J, leaving 9 bases unmatched. The CDR3 covers 15 residues. This chain's CDR3 is CASSYLTGSANEQFF. CDR3 nucleotides: TGTGCCAGCAGCTACCTGACAGGGTCTGCCAATGAGCAGTTCTTC.

This rearrangement joins TRBV6-5 to TRBJ1-2, with a weak D call TRBD1 (6 bases). V was pared by 6 bases and J by 6 bases, with 20 bases between. There are 15 residues in the CDR3. Germline loops: CDR1 MNHEY, CDR2 SVGAGI. For the CDR3, the DNA is TGTGCCAGCAGGGCGAACCCAGGGACACCAAATGGCTACACCTTC. Translated: CASRANPGTPNGYTF.

This clone was seen a handful of times. This rearrangement joins TRBV2 to TRBJ1-6; D not certain. The CDR3 runs 14 residues. Trimming pared 7 bases from V and 12 bases from J, leaving 19 bases between. Per the germline V gene, CDR1 is SNHLY and CDR2 is FYNNEI. Here the CDR3 reads CASITSWMEGPLHF. As DNA, the CDR3 is TGTGCCAGCATCACTAGTTGGATGGAGGGACCCCTCCACTTT.

This chain uses TRBV30 with TRBJ1-1; TRBD1 aligns across 10 bases. Germline trimming cut 3 bases from V and 4 bases from J; bases unmatched to any gene: 11. The CDR3 has 16 amino acids. Per germline, CDR1 GTSNPN and CDR2 SVGIG (reference sequence). The CDR3 nucleotides are TGTGCCTGGAGGGATCGACAGGGGGCTAGATTCACTGAAGCTTTCTTT. This codes for CAWRDRQGARFTEAFF.

The chain is built from TRBV29-1 and TRBJ2-7; 8 positions agree with TRBD2. The length of the CDR3 is 13 residues. Germline V gene sequence: CDR1 SQVTM, CDR2 ANQGSEA. The J segment lost 2 bases and the V segment lost 7 bases, leaving 7 bases of the junction unmatched. CDR3 coding DNA: TGCAGCGCGGGACCGGGAGGGACCTACGAGCAGTACTTC. It encodes CSAGPGGTYEQYF.

This chain joins TRBV28 and TRBJ2-7, with 11 nucleotides matching TRBD2. The V segment lost 6 bases and the J segment 1 base; nucleotides outside the gene matches: 8. The CDR3 is 16 amino acids. CDR1 and CDR2 from the germline V gene are MDHEN and SYDVKM. The CDR3 DNA reads as TGTGCCAGCAGCTATATAGCGGGAGGGGAATCCTACGAGCAGTACTTC. Its protein is CASSYIAGGESYEQYF.

The chain couples TRBV19 to TRBJ2-2; no clear D. This CDR3 contains 15 residues. Trimming took 1 base from V and 1 from J, leaving 7 bases between them. The germline CDR1 and CDR2 sequences are LNHDA and SQIVND (reference sequence). The CDR3 nucleotides are TGTGCCAGTAGTATAGGAGCTCAGAACACCGGGGAGCTGTTTTTT. Protein sequence: CASSIGAQNTGELFF. Full variable domain (missing parts from reference TRBV19 and TRBJ2-2): DGGITQSPKYLFRKEGQNVTLSCEQNLNHDAMYWYRQDPGQGLRLIYYSQIVNDFQKGDIAEGYSVSREKKESFPLTVTSAQKNPTAFYLCASSIGAQNTGELFFGEGSRLTVL.

The V call is TRBV4-2, the J call TRBJ2-1; 13 bases fit TRBD2. The CDR3 sequence is 16 residues long. J was trimmed by 13 bases and V by 3 bases; bases with no gene match: 12. Germline V gene data show CDR1 as LGHNA and CDR2 as YNFKEQ. This CDR3 reads CASSHGLAGEGYSQFF. The CDR3 nucleotides read TGTGCCAGCAGCCATGGACTAGCGGGAGAAGGATATAGTCAGTTCTTC.

V is TRBV7-8 and J is TRBJ1-1; 8 bases match TRBD1. This CDR3 is 15 amino acids long. Germline V gene lookup returns CDR1 SGHVS and CDR2 FQNEAQ. Unmatched junction bases numbered 8, after V lost 4 bases and J lost 4 bases. The CDR3 region is CASSSPPQGGTEAFF. The CDR3 DNA follows: TGTGCCAGCAGCTCACCCCCACAGGGGGGCACTGAAGCTTTCTTT. Filled out from reference TRBV7-8 and TRBJ1-1, the complete variable domain reads GAGVSQSPRYKVAKRGQDVALRCDPISGHVSLFWYQQALGQGPEFLTYFQNEAQLDKSGLPSDRFFAERPEGSVSTLKIQRTQQEDSAVYLCASSSPPQGGTEAFFGQGTRLTVV.

The chain links TRBV27 to TRBJ1-2; the D gene is possibly TRBD1 (5 bases). Trimming shortened V by 3 bases and J by 1 base, and 12 bases separated the two germline ends. Germline V gene sequence: CDR1 MNHEY, CDR2 SMNVEV (reference sequence). The CDR3 has 15 amino acids. CDR3 sequence: CASSLRAGGNYGYTF. The CDR3 DNA reads as TGTGCCAGCAGTTTGAGGGCCGGGGGTAACTATGGCTACACCTTC.

This clone came up once. V gene TRBV11-2 combines with J gene TRBJ2-1, with TRBD2 matching over 10 bases. The CDR3 extends over 19 amino acids. CDR1 is SGHAT and CDR2 is FQNNGV in the germline V gene. V was pared by 5 bases and J by 1 base, with 14 bases of the junction left unmatched. In DNA, the CDR3 is TGTGCCAGCAGCCCTAAAACGGCTAGCGGGAGACGGTCCTACAATGAGCAGTTCTTC. This gives the protein CASSPKTASGRRSYNEQFF. The entire variable domain, with the rest obtained from reference TRBV11-2 and TRBJ2-1, is as follows: EAGVAQSPRYKIIEKRQSVAFWCNPISGHATLYWYQQILGQGPKLLIQFQNNGVVDDSQLPKDRFSAERLKGVDSTLKIQPAKLEDSAVYLCASSPKTASGRRSYNEQFFGPGTRLTVL.

This chain connects TRBV9 to TRBJ2-2; 11 nucleotides align to TRBD2. The CDR3 spans 18 residues. V trimming: 2 bases; J trimming: 6 bases; junction bases outside the gene matches: 12. The germline V gene has CDR1 SGDLS and CDR2 YYNGEE. CDR3 sequence (DNA): TGTGCCAGCAGCGTGCAGATTAGCGGGAGGGTAGAGCCCGGGGAGCTGTTTTTT. This encodes CASSVQISGRVEPGELFF.

This rearrangement joins TRBV6-5 to TRBJ1-2, with D possibly being TRBD1 (5 bases). Trimming stripped 6 bases from V and 12 bases from J, with 17 bases between. The CDR3 consists of 12 residues. Germline V gene sequence: CDR1 MNHEY, CDR2 SVGAGI. The CDR3 sequence is CASRTSTDPDTF. The CDR3 DNA sequence: TGTGCCAGCAGGACCTCGACAGACCCCGACACCTTC.

The chain is built from TRBV2 and TRBJ1-5, with D possibly matching TRBD1 (6 bases). Germline V gene sequence: CDR1 SNHLY, CDR2 FYNNEI. The CDR3 covers 14 residues. V was trimmed by 6 bases and J by 1 base, leaving 10 bases between them. The CDR3 here is CASRVDRSNQPQHF. The CDR3 DNA sequence: TGTGCCAGCAGGGTGGACAGAAGCAATCAGCCCCAGCATTTT.

The V and J genes are TRBV21-1 and TRBJ1-1. TRBV21-1 is a known pseudogene. This CDR3 contains 16 residues. The CDR3, as DNA: TGTGCCAGCAGCAAACGACGCTGGGGAGGAAGAACTGAAGCTTTCTTT. Its protein product is CASSKRRWGGRTEAFF.

The V and J genes are TRBV28 and TRBJ1-4, with D tentatively TRBD1 (6 bases). There are 14 residues in the CDR3. Trimming took off 6 bases at V and 9 bases at J, with 17 bases between the two ends. Germline CDR1 MDHEN, CDR2 SYDVKM. The CDR3 protein is CASSPGGGGKKLFF. In nucleotides, the CDR3 is TGTGCCAGCAGCCCCGGCGGGGGCGGGAAAAAACTGTTTTTT.